The T cell receptor beta chain described here comes from a study of T cell repertoires in cytomegalovirus infection (dated by TCRdb to the late 2010s). Some background on the complete study: The peptide stimulations were aimed at well-studied HLA-B-restricted epitopes as well as recently identified HLA-C-restricted CMV epitopes, whose presentation resists viral immunomodulation. Donor HLA type was relevant to the analysis, because carriage of CMV infection together with the matching HLA type was indicated by public TCR beta signatures. Study-wide conclusions, independent of this receptor: In both this cohort and an independent roughly 350-donor cohort, the cumulative frequency of public TCR beta family members distinguished carriers of CMV infection plus the relevant HLA type. In the ex vivo response, HLA-C-restricted CMV-specific TCR beta clonotypes were dominant, and in two of eight donors the single most frequent clonotype came from this HLA-C-restricted group.

Note on this clonotype: Its antigen specificity is not known. Base qualities were left out, and no much larger clone turns up one base away.

In light of the paper, this sample's treatment or condition label describes: in vitro stimulation with specific CMV peptide epitopes to enrich CMV-specific T cells. The data were produced on an Illumina HiSeq 1500. The raw public data were reprocessed by TCRdb itself: fastp quality trimming at Q25, MiXCR clonotype calling, in-frame beta chains only. Every entry covers one CDR3 protein and lists the most common genes and DNA from its rows. The table for this sample lists roughly 19,000 distinct CDR3 sequences; around 43% of them were counted only once. The ten biggest clones cover over 85% of the sample. At the junction V is shortened by 0 bases and J by 4 bases; bases outside the gene matches: 2. The CDR1 and CDR2 encoded by the germline V gene are SGDLS and YYNGEE. From its cysteine to its phenylalanine, the CDR3 spans 14 amino acids. Only the CDR3 part of the read is kept: 42 bases, read in frame from the first base.

The chain is made from TRBV9 and TRBJ2-3; 7 bases in between match TRBD2. This specimen was CD8+ T cells from cultured PBMCs, taken from culture after CMV antigen stimulation. The sequence derives from a human donor in good health (CMV status not recorded). Some clones in this sample may be carry-over from other donors' samples. The DNA sequence is as follows: TGTGCCAGCAGCGTAGGACTAGCCCCAGATACGCAGTATTTT. Translation gives CASSVGLAPDTQYF.